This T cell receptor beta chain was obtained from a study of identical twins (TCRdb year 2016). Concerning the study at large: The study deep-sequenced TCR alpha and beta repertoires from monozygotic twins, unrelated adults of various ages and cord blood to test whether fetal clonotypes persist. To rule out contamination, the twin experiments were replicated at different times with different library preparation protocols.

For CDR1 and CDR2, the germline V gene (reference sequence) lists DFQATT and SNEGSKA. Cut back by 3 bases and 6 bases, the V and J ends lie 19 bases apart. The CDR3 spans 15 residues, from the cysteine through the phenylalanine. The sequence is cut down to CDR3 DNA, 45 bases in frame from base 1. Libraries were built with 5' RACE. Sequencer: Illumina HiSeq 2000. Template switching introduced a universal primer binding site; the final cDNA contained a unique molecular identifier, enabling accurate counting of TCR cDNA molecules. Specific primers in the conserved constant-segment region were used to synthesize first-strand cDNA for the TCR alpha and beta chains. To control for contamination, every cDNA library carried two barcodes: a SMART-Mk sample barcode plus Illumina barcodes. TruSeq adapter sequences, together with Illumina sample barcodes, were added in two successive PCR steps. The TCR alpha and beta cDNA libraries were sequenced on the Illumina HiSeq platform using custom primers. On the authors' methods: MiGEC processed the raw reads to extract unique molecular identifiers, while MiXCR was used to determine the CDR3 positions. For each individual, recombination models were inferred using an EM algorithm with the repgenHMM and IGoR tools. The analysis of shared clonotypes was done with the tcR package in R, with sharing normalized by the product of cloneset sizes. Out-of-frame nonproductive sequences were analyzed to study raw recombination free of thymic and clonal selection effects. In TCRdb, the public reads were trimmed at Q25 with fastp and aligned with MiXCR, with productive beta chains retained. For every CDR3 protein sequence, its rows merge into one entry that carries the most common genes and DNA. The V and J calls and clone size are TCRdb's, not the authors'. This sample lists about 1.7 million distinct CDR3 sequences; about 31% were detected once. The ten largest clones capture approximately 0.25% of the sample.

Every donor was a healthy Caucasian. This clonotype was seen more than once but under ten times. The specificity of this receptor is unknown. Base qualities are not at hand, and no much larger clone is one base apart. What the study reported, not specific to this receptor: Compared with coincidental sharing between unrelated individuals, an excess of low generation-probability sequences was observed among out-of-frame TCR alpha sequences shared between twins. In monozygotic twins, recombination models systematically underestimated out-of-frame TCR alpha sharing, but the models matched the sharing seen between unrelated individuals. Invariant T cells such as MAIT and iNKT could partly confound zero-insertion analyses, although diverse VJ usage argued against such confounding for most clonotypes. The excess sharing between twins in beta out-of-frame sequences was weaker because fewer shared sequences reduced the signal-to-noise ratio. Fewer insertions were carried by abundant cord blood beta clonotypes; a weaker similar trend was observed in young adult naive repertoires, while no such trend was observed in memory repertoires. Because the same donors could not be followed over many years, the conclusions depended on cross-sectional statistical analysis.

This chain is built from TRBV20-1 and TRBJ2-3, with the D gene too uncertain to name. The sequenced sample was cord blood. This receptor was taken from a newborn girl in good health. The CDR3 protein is CSASVWATGRDTQYF. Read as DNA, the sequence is TGCAGTGCTAGCGTCTGGGCTACCGGCAGGGATACGCAGTATTTT.